Listed here are 19 T cell receptor beta chains from one sample, sequenced in a study of shared clonotypes between healthy human individuals. Profiling relied on immunoSEQ multiplex PCR, and the TCRdb table lists in-frame clones only, not all of them. This sample yields roughly 1,500,000 clones, of which about 98.5% are seen a single time; roughly 0.35% belongs to the top ten. Sequenced: naive CD4+ T cells sorted from blood. The subset is: CD45RA+ positively selected. The source is a young man in good health.

The chain combines TRBV5-1 with TRBJ2-3; 7 nucleotides match TRBD1. In germline, CDR1 is SGHRS, CDR2 YFSETQ. V gave up 4 bases and J gave up 2 bases; unmatched junction bases: 4. CDR3 length: 14 residues. The CDR3 sequence is CASSRQGVTDTQYF. The CDR3 bases are TGCGCCAGCAGCCGACAGGGTGTCACAGATACGCAGTATTTT.

V gene TRBV7-2 combines with J gene TRBJ2-7; D may be TRBD1 (5 bases). The CDR3 sequence is 15 residues long. Germline CDR1 reads SGHTA; CDR2 reads FQGNSA. V was shortened by 1 base and J by 5 bases, with 15 bases between the two germline ends. This CDR3 reads CASSLVSRQFHEQYF. Here the CDR3 DNA reads TGTGCCAGCAGCTTAGTATCCCGACAGTTCCACGAGCAGTACTTC.

The chain has TRBV2 and TRBJ1-5, with D perhaps matching TRBD1 (6 bases). Germline V gene data show CDR1 as SNHLY and CDR2 as FYNNEI. Trimming left V 6 bases short and J 9 bases short, with 9 bases between. CDR3 size: 11 residues. CDR3 protein: CASREGGPQHF. The CDR3, as DNA: TGTGCCAGCAGGGAGGGGGGGCCCCAGCATTTT.

This chain links TRBV5-5 with TRBJ1-1, with unresolved D. Trimming removed 0 bases from V and 4 bases from J, with 13 bases in between. CDR1 is SGHKS, CDR2 YYEKEE, per germline (reference sequence). The CDR3 has 15 residues. The CDR3 loop is CASSLDQWGSTEAFF. As DNA, the CDR3 is TGTGCCAGCAGCTTGGATCAGTGGGGTTCCACTGAAGCTTTCTTT.

The chain joins TRBV4-3 to TRBJ1-4; possible D gene TRBD1, 5 bases. CDR3 length equals 15 residues. Trimming took off 0 bases at V and 4 bases at J, with 9 bases between the two ends. Looked up from germline, CDR1 is LGHNA and CDR2 is YSLEER. The CDR3 region is CASSQDGTFNEKLFF. The CDR3 region has the DNA TGCGCCAGCAGCCAAGACGGGACTTTTAATGAAAAACTGTTTTTT.

The chain employs TRBV12-5 and TRBJ2-3, with TRBD2 identical over 11 bases. After removal of 6 bases from V and 3 bases from J, the junction contained 11 bases not matched to a gene. The CDR3 contains 17 residues. Germline V gives CDR1 LGHNT, CDR2 FRNRAP. The CDR3 reads CASGPGSGRATTDTQYF. CDR3 DNA sequence: TGTGCTAGTGGCCCGGGTAGCGGGAGGGCCACGACAGATACGCAGTATTTT.

The chain has TRBV7-3 and TRBJ1-5; TRBD1 matches at 7 bases. The CDR3 totals 18 residues. J gave up 5 bases and V 1 base, and 14 bases lay outside the gene matches. The V gene's germline CDR1 is SGHTA and CDR2 FQGTGA. The CDR3: CASSLKGTGVESDQPQHF. DNA of the CDR3: TGTGCCAGCAGCTTAAAGGGAACAGGGGTCGAGAGTGATCAGCCCCAGCATTTT.

The CDR3 sequence: CASSIAPGQSRNQPQHF. The CDR3 coding sequence is TGTGCCAGTAGTATAGCCCCGGGTCAGAGTCGCAATCAGCCCCAGCATTTT. This sequence joins TRBV19 and TRBJ1-5; D is unclear. The CDR3 is 17 residues long. Germline CDR1 is LNHDA and CDR2 is SQIVND (reference sequence). V lost 1 base, J lost 2 bases, and 15 bases lay in between.

This sequence joins TRBV7-2 and TRBJ1-1, with D possibly matching TRBD1 (6 bases). Trimming cost V 3 bases and J 5 bases, with 19 bases left between them. The CDR3 is 16 residues long. The V gene's germline CDR1 is SGHTA and CDR2 FQGNSA. This CDR3 is CASSFDRDRRGTEAFF. The DNA for the CDR3 is TGTGCCAGCAGCTTTGACCGGGACCGAAGGGGGACTGAAGCTTTCTTT.

This clone came up once. V gene TRBV7-2 combines with J gene TRBJ2-1, with 9 bases that match TRBD2. CDR3 length: 18 amino acids. V trimming: 3 bases; J trimming: 7 bases; junction bases outside the gene matches: 16. Germline CDR1 SGHTA, CDR2 FQGNSA. The CDR3 loop is CASSLQRGGRALGNEQFF. CDR3 coding DNA: TGTGCCAGCAGCTTGCAGCGGGGCGGGAGGGCCCTCGGGAATGAGCAGTTCTTC.

The V gene is TRBV11-2, the J gene TRBJ1-1, with a possible D match to TRBD1 (5 bases). Germline loops: CDR1 SGHAT, CDR2 FQNNGV. Trimming left V 6 bases short and J 4 bases short, with 21 bases between. The CDR3 is 16 residues long. CDR3 sequence reads: CASSKGTEGSITEAFF. The CDR3 nucleotides read TGTGCCAGCAGTAAGGGGACGGAGGGGTCTATCACTGAAGCTTTCTTT.

The rearrangement links TRBV7-3 to TRBJ2-1; a possible D gene is TRBD2 (6 bases). The CDR3 spans 14 residues. The germline gives CDR1 SGHTA, CDR2 FQGTGA. The V end was cut by 5 bases, the J end by 12 bases, with 20 bases between. The CDR3 spells CASSPGGRDSTQFF. The CDR3, as DNA: TGTGCCAGCAGCCCCGGAGGGCGGGACTCGACGCAGTTCTTC.

The chain has TRBV7-8 and TRBJ2-7; D perhaps matches TRBD1 (5 bases). The CDR3 extends over 15 amino acids. Germline CDR1 is SGHVS and CDR2 is FQNEAQ. Trimming pared 5 bases from V and 3 bases from J, leaving 17 bases between. The chain's CDR3 is CASSPTRYRSYEQYF. The CDR3 DNA sequence: TGTGCCAGCAGCCCGACCCGTTACAGGAGCTACGAGCAGTACTTC.

CDR3 nucleotides: TGTGCCAGCTCACCCTCCCAGGGGTACAATGAGCAGTTCTTC. Its translation: CASSPSQGYNEQFF. The V gene is TRBV18, the J gene TRBJ2-1; TRBD1 is a possible D gene (6 bases). V lost 3 bases and J 4 bases, leaving 10 bases between the germline ends. The CDR3 is made up of 14 amino acids. The V gene's germline CDR1 is KGHSH and CDR2 LQKENI.

The gene calls are TRBV10-2 and TRBJ1-2; D not certain. CDR3 length: 13 residues. Trimming cost V 4 bases and J 4 bases, with 10 bases left between them. The V gene's germline CDR1 is WSHSY and CDR2 SAAADI. CDR3 DNA sequence: TGCGCCAGCAGTGCGAGTACGCTCTATGGCTACACCTTC. Translating it yields CASSASTLYGYTF.

This clone was counted a single time. The same CDR3 arises from other DNA sequences in this sample as well. The chain combines TRBV5-1 with TRBJ1-3, with unresolved D. Trimming pared 3 bases from V and 0 bases from J, leaving 7 bases between. Germline CDR1 SGHRS, CDR2 YFSETQ. The length of the CDR3 is 14 residues. Here the CDR3 DNA reads TGCGCCAGCAGCTCCCGAGGCTCTGGAAACACCATATATTTT. Translating it yields CASSSRGSGNTIYF.

The CDR3 coding sequence is TGTGCCAGCAGTGACCGAGGGCTGCTGACGAACACCGGGGAGCTGTTTTTT. Translating it yields CASSDRGLLTNTGELFF. This chain connects TRBV6-4 to TRBJ2-2; possible D gene TRBD2, 5 bases. Per the germline V gene, CDR1 is MRHNA and CDR2 is SNTAGT. V shed 2 bases and J shed 0 bases, with 13 bases lying between them. The CDR3 covers 17 residues.

The chain carries TRBV11-2 and TRBJ2-1, with D possibly being TRBD1 (6 bases). V lost 5 bases and J 8 bases, leaving 16 bases between the germline ends. CDR3 length: 14 residues. Germline loops: CDR1 SGHAT, CDR2 FQNNGV. The CDR3: CASSQTGFNDEQFF. The CDR3 DNA sequence: TGTGCCAGCAGCCAGACAGGATTTAATGATGAGCAGTTCTTC.

The rearrangement joins TRBV9 to TRBJ2-7; D is tentatively TRBD1 or TRBD2 (6 bases each). This CDR3 region has 14 residues. Trimming stripped 3 bases from V and 4 bases from J, with 14 bases between. Germline V gene lookup returns CDR1 SGDLS and CDR2 YYNGEE. CDR3: CASSEGGDLYEQYF. The CDR3 DNA reads as TGTGCCAGCAGCGAGGGGGGCGACCTATACGAGCAGTACTTC.